The clone carrying this T cell receptor (beta chain) was seen once. The data were obtained in a study of blood T cell repertoires in COVID-19. About the research overall: Nucleic acid was either cDNA or gDNA, and it came from T cells, B-cell-depleted T cells, or PBMCs.

Germline CDR1 SGHDN, CDR2 FVKESK. This CDR3 is built from 15 residues. The ends lost 6 bases at V and 3 bases at J; junction bases unmatched: 5. As originally analysed: Amplification with reference gene primers provided the estimates of nucleated cell counts. Profiling relied on immunoSEQ multiplex PCR, and the TCRdb table lists in-frame clones only, not all of them. V and J calls and clone size are copied from that table; D and trimming were computed from the DNA. The table has 150,000 to 200,000 clones, around four fifths seen once; the top ten hold roughly 17%. Each participant's cohort was designated according to participant-reported clinical history.

The sequenced sample consisted of PBMCs or T cells enriched from blood (not recorded which). The V call is TRBV14, the J call TRBJ2-1; TRBD2 aligns across 10 bases. This TCR was recovered from a woman aged 45-59 years who had recovered from COVID-19. In nucleotides, the CDR3 is TGTGCCAGCAGTCTTATAGCGGGAGGCTACAATGAGCAGTTCTTC. Translation gives CASSLIAGGYNEQFF.